This paragraph covers one T cell receptor (beta chain) sequence. The repertoire was sequenced with immunoSEQ multiplex PCR; TCRdb's copy has only in-frame clones and lacks some. Of approximately 120,000 clones listed, roughly 80% were seen once; the top ten hold 8.5% to 12%. The data stem from a study of blood T cell repertoires in COVID-19. V was trimmed by 10 bases and J by 0 bases, leaving 19 bases between them. CDR1 ENHRY and CDR2 SYGVKD come from the germline V gene. This CDR3 has 16 residues. The chain carries TRBV10-3 and TRBJ1-3, with D perhaps TRBD1 (6 bases). The receptor was isolated from a human donor in a cohort sampled during active COVID-19. The source material was peripheral blood. The CDR3 DNA is TGTGCCACCGCCCCAGGGGTGATGGTCTCTGGAAACACCATATATTTT. Translated: CATAPGVMVSGNTIYF.